The present T cell receptor beta chain was sequenced within a study of blood T cell repertoires in COVID-19. Turning to the study itself: Samples taken during acute and convalescent COVID-19 were collected in the United States, Italy and Spain. T cells, B-cell-depleted T cells, or PBMCs supplied cDNA or gDNA.

Only one count was recorded for this clone. This CDR3 has 15 amino acids. CDR1 and CDR2 (germline): LGHDT, YNNKEL (reference sequence). V lost 2 bases and J lost 2, with 10 bases in between. The authors' processing: Estimation of nucleated cell counts relied on the amplification of reference gene primers. Assay used: immunoSEQ multiplex PCR; TCRdb lists only in-frame clones, some missing. V and J calls plus clone size are reproduced from that table; the DNA served to infer D and trimming. The sample yields some 150,000 clones, around 89% seen once. The TCR originated in a man aged 55-75 years with active or convalescent COVID-19. Material: peripheral blood. The chain combines TRBV3-1 (or the pseudogene TRBV3-2) with TRBJ2-1; perhaps TRBD2 as D (6 bases). CDR3 sequence: CASSQLAATYNEQFF. The CDR3 nucleotides are TGTGCCAGCAGCCAATTAGCGGCTACCTACAATGAGCAGTTCTTC.